A single sample is the source of the 13 T cell receptor beta chains below, sequenced in a study of chemoradiotherapy in HPV16-positive cancers (dated 2022 in TCRdb). The method was the immunoSEQ multiplex PCR assay. TCRdb carries this immuneACCESS record with in-frame sequences only. Its versions omit some clonotypes, under half of them owing to an unresolved V gene in the studies checked, with the rest unexplained. Present in this sample are 20,000 to 25,000 clones, around 85% of which were seen just once. Under 5.5% of the sample comes from the top ten. The sample consisted of blood, taken from a patient who underwent chemoradiotherapy. These receptors were collected from a human donor with HPV-associated anogenital cancer.

The chain uses TRBV5-4 and TRBJ2-2; 9 nucleotides line up with TRBD1. Germline V gene data show CDR1 as SGHNT and CDR2 as YYREEE (reference sequence). The CDR3 length is 17 residues. J was trimmed by 3 bases and V by 0 bases; bases with no gene match: 6. The DNA of the CDR3 is TGTGCCAGCAGCTTGGAAGGGACAGGGATATACACCGGGGAGCTGTTTTTT. This codes for CASSLEGTGIYTGELFF.

A word on this clone: A far larger clone is just one base off, so this is likely a read error. V usage is TRBV15 and J usage is TRBJ2-7; maybe TRBD2 (6 bases). Trimming cost V 1 base and J 0 bases, with 7 bases left between them. Germline V CDR1 and CDR2: LNHNV, YYDKDF (reference sequence). This CDR3 is 14 amino acids long. The chain's CDR3 is CATSRGGDSYEQYF. The CDR3 DNA reads as TGTGCCACCAGCAGAGGGGGGGACTCCTACGAGCAGTACTTC. The full variable domain, in which reference TRBV15 and TRBJ2-7 provide the parts outside the CDR3, is DAMVIQNPRYQVTQFGKPVTLSCSQTLNHNVMYWYQQKSSQAPKLLFHYYDKDFNNEADTPDNFQSRRPNTSFCFLDIRSPGLGDTAMYLCATSRGGDSYEQYFGPGTRLTVT.

The chain's CDR3 is CASKITGATEAFF. CDR3 in DNA: TGTGCCAGCAAGATAACAGGGGCGACTGAAGCTTTCTTT. The chain recombines TRBV6-5 with TRBJ1-1; 7 positions match TRBD1. V lost 7 bases, J lost 5 bases, and 7 bases stayed unmatched. The CDR3 runs to 13 residues. Germline V gives CDR1 MNHEY, CDR2 SVGAGI.

The chain carries TRBV4-3 and TRBJ1-4; D is ambiguous. V gave up 0 bases and J gave up 2 bases, with 10 bases separating them. CDR1 and CDR2 (germline): LGHNA, YSLEER. The CDR3 runs 16 residues. CDR3 amino acids: CASSQDLPGTNEKLFF. CDR3 DNA: TGCGCCAGCAGCCAAGATCTTCCCGGCACTAATGAAAAACTGTTTTTT.

This clone was counted only a few times. One end of the junction is discordant with germline, which a read error may explain. The gene calls are TRBV6-4 and TRBJ1-5; D gene uncertain. The germline V gene encodes CDR1 MRHNA and CDR2 SNTAGT. This CDR3 region has 14 residues. The DNA of the CDR3 is TGTGCCAGCAGTGATGGTCAGATCAATCAACCCCAGCATTTT. This translates into CASSDGQINQPQHF.

The V and J genes are TRBV30 and TRBJ1-1; D is unclear. In germline, CDR1 is GTSNPN, CDR2 SVGIG (reference sequence). The germline V and J ends were trimmed by 2 bases and 1 base, with 8 bases remaining between them. This CDR3 is built from 13 residues. DNA for the CDR3: TGTGCCTGGAGTCCCCCACAGAACACTGAAGCTTTCTTT. Translating gives CAWSPPQNTEAFF.

This clone showed up just a few times. One junction end disagrees with the germline gene, perhaps due to a read error. The chain links TRBV20-1 to TRBJ2-1; D ambiguous. Germline V gene sequence: CDR1 DFQATT, CDR2 SNEGSKA (reference sequence). The CDR3 covers 10 residues. In DNA, the CDR3 is TGCAGTGCTCGAGACAATGAGCAGTTCTTC. Translated: CSARDNEQFF.

The chain joins TRBV6-5 to TRBJ1-2; D not certain. The germline V and J ends were trimmed by 6 bases and 6 bases, with 20 bases remaining between them. This CDR3 has 15 amino acids. CDR1 and CDR2 (germline): MNHEY, SVGAGI. Here the CDR3 reads CASSRERQAWDGYTF. In nucleotides, the CDR3 is TGTGCCAGCAGCCGGGAACGGCAGGCGTGGGATGGCTACACCTTC.

The rearrangement uses TRBV7-2 and TRBJ2-2; 12 positions agree with TRBD2. The V gene's germline CDR1 is SGHTA and CDR2 FQGNSA. V lost 6 bases to trimming and J lost 5 bases; unmatched junction nucleotides: 10. The length of the CDR3 is 17 residues. The CDR3 protein is CASSALPGTSGTGELFF. CDR3 bases: TGTGCCAGCAGTGCGCTGCCCGGGACTAGCGGGACCGGGGAGCTGTTTTTT.

This chain uses TRBV5-1 with TRBJ2-1; 7 nucleotides agree with TRBD2. CDR1 is SGHRS and CDR2 is YFSETQ in the germline V gene. Trimming cost V 1 base and J 1 base; bases outside gene matches: 2. This CDR3 spans 15 amino acids. The CDR3 reads CASSLRRGSYNEQFF. The CDR3 bases are TGCGCCAGCAGCTTGCGGCGGGGGTCCTACAATGAGCAGTTCTTC.

This clone was counted a single time. The rearrangement uses TRBV6-1 and TRBJ2-6; 12 nucleotides align to TRBD1. The CDR3 has 17 residues. V trimming: 3 bases; J trimming: 2 bases; junction bases outside the gene matches: 2. Germline V gene data show CDR1 as MNHNS and CDR2 as SASEGT. CDR3 in DNA: TGTGCCAGCAGTGACGGGACAGGGGGCGCTGGGGCCAACGTCCTGACTTTC. It codes for CASSDGTGGAGANVLTF.

CDR3 DNA: TGCGCCAGCAGCCCAGGGTCCACAGATACGCAGTATTTT. Translating it yields CASSPGSTDTQYF. The chain employs TRBV5-1 and TRBJ2-3, with a tentative D call TRBD1 (5 bases). Germline CDR1 is SGHRS and CDR2 is YFSETQ. The CDR3 loop spans 13 amino acids. The V end was cut by 4 bases, the J end by 2 bases, with 8 bases between.

CDR3 DNA sequence: TGTGCCAGTAGTATAGAAGGGACTAGCGGGGCCTACGAGCAGTACTTC. It codes for CASSIEGTSGAYEQYF. The gene calls are TRBV19 and TRBJ2-7; 13 bases are a match to TRBD2. Trimming cost V 0 bases and J 2 bases; bases outside gene matches: 1. Germline V gives CDR1 LNHDA, CDR2 SQIVND (reference sequence). The CDR3 covers 16 residues. The full variable domain, rest sourced from reference TRBV19 and TRBJ2-7, is DGGITQSPKYLFRKEGQNVTLSCEQNLNHDAMYWYRQDPGQGLRLIYYSQIVNDFQKGDIAEGYSVSREKKESFPLTVTSAQKNPTAFYLCASSIEGTSGAYEQYFGPGTRLTVT.